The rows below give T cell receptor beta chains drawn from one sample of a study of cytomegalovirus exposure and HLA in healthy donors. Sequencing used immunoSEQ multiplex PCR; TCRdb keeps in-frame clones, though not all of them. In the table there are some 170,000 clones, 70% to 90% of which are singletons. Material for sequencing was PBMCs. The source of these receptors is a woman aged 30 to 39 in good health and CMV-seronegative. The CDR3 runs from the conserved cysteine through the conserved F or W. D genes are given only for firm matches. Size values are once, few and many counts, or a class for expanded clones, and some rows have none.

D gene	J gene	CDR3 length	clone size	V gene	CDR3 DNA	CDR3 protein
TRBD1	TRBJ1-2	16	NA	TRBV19	TGTGCCAGTAGTATAGGATCTGGGACAGGCGACTATGGCTACACCTTC	CASSIGSGTGDYGYTF
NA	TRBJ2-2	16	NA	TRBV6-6	TGTGCCAGCAGACAACTCGGGGGTCCTTTGTCCGGGGAGCTGTTTTTT	CASRQLGGPLSGELFF
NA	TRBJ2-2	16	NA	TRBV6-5	TGTGCCAGCAGTTACCGCCAGACAGCGAACACCGGGGAGCTGTTTTTT	CASSYRQTANTGELFF
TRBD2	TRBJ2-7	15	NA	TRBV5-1	TGCGCCAGCAGCGCCAAGACTAGCAGTAAGGACGAGCAGTACTTC	CASSAKTSSKDEQYF
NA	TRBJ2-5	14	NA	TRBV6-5	TGTGCCAGCAGCCGACTAGTACCCCAAGAGACCCAGTACTTC	CASSRLVPQETQYF
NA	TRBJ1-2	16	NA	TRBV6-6	TGTGCCAGCAGTTGCCAGACATCTGAGGGAGACTATGGCTACACCTTC	CASSCQTSEGDYGYTF
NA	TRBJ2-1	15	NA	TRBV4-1	TGCGCCAGCAGCCGGGAGGCCACAGAATACAATGAGCAGTTCTTC	CASSREATEYNEQFF
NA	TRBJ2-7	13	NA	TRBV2	TGTGCCAGCAGTGACTTTAATACCTACGAGCAGTACTTC	CASSDFNTYEQYF
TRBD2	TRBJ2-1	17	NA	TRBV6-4	TGTGCCAGCAGCGGCCACTTGACTAGCGGGAGGGTGGATGAGCAGTTCTTC	CASSGHLTSGRVDEQFF
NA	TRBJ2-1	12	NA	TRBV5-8	TGTGCCAGCAGCTTGGGAGGAAATGAGCAGTTCTTC	CASSLGGNEQFF
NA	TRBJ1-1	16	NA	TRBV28	TGTGCCAGCAACCCTCCGCCAGGTCCTATGAACACTGAAGCTTTCTTT	CASNPPPGPMNTEAFF
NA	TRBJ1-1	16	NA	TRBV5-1	TGCGCCAGCAGCCGAGAAGGACACTCCATGAACACTGAAGCTTTCTTT	CASSREGHSMNTEAFF
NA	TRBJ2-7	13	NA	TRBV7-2	TGTGCCAGCAGCTTACACGGGGGTTACGAGCAGTACTTC	CASSLHGGYEQYF
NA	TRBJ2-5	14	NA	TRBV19	TGTGCCAGTAGTATTCTGGCTAGCGAGGAGACCCAGTACTTC	CASSILASEETQYF
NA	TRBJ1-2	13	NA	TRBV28	TGTGCCAGCAGTTTGGGGGCAGGGGAAGGCTACACCTTC	CASSLGAGEGYTF
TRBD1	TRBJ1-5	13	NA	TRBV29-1	TGCAGCGTTCGACAGGGTACAAATCAGCCCCAGCATTTT	CSVRQGTNQPQHF
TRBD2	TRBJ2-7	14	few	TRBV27	TGTGCCAGCAGTTTACGCCTAGCGGGGGTCGAGCAGTACTTC	CASSLRLAGVEQYF
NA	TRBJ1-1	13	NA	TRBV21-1	TGTGCCAGCAGCAAACAGGGATGCACTGAAGCTTTCTTT	CASSKQGCTEAFF
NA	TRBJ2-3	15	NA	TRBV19	TGTGCCAGTAGTATAGGATCAGGTAGCACAGATACGCAGTATTTT	CASSIGSGSTDTQYF
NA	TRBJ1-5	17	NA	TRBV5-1	TGCGCCAGCAGCTCCTCACCTCGGGGAGATAGCAATCAGCCCCAGCATTTT	CASSSSPRGDSNQPQHF
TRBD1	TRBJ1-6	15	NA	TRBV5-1	TGCGCCAGCAGCTCGGAGGGACAGGGGAATTCACCCCTCCACTTT	CASSSEGQGNSPLHF